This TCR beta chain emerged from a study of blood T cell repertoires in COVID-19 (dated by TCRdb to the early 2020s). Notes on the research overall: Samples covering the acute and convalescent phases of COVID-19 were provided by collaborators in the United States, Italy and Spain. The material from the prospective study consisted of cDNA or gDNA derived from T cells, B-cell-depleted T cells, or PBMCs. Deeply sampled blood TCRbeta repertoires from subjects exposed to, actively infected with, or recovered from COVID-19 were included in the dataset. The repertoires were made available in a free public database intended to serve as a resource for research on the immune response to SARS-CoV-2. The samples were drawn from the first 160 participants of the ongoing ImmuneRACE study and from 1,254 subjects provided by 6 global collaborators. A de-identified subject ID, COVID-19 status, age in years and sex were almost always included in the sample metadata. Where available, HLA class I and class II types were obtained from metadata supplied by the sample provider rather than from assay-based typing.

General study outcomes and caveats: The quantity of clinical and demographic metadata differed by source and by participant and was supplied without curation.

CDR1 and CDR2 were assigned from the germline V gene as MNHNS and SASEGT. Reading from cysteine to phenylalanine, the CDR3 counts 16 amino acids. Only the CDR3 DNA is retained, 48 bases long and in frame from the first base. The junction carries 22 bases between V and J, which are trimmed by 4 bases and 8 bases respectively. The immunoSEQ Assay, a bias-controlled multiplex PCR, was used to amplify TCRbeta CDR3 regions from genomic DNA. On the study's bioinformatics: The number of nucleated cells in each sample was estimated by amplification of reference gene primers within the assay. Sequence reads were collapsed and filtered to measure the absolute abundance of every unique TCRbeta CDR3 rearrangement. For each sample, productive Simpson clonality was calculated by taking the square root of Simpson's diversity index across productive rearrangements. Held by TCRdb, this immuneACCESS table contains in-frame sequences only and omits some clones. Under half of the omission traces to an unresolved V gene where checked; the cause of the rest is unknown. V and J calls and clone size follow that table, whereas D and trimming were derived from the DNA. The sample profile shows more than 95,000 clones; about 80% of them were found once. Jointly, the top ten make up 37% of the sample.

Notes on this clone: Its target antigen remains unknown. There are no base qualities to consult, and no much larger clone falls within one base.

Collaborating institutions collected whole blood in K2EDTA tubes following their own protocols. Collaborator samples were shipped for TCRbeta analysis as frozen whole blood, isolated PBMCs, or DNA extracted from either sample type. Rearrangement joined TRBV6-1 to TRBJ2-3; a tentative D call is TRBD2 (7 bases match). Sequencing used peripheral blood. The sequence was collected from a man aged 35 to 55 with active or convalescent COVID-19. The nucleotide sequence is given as TGTGCCAGCAGTGGTTCCCTCGGGGGGCGACCCGGTACGCAGTATTTT. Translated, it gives CASSGSLGGRPGTQYF.